These 20 T cell receptor beta chains were sequenced from one sample in a study of blood T cells in healthy people across ages. Combining a sample-barcoded 5' primer with a J-beta primer mix, a second PCR ran for roughly 6 to 12 cycles. TCRdb independently ran MiXCR on the 5' RACE reads; one entry per CDR3 protein. In the table there are some 900,000 distinct CDR3 sequences, more than 25% of which are singletons. What was sequenced was blood. These receptors originate from an elderly woman in good health.

This clonotype was observed a few times. J is TRBJ2-1 and V is TRBV9, with 8 nucleotides matching TRBD2. Germline V gene lookup returns CDR1 SGDLS and CDR2 YYNGEE. V lost 1 base and J lost 4; bases outside the gene matches: 7. The CDR3 extends over 16 amino acids. This chain's CDR3 is CASSVTPGGGYNEQFF. CDR3 nucleotide sequence: TGTGCCAGCAGCGTAACCCCCGGGGGGGGGTACAATGAGCAGTTCTTC.

This clonotype was counted at least ten times. The V call is TRBV7-4, the J call TRBJ2-5, with D maybe TRBD2 (5 bases). Germline lookup yields CDR1 SGHVT and CDR2 SQSDAQ. The CDR3 extends over 14 amino acids. The V end lost 11 bases, the J end lost 3 bases, and 19 bases lay between the germline ends. CDR3 in DNA: TGTGCCGATGGCGGGCGGACGGTCGAAGAGACCCAGTACTTC. It is translated as CADGGRTVEETQYF.

This clonotype was detected many times. A much larger clonotype is one base distant, so this may be a read error. This chain uses TRBV5-1 with TRBJ1-4; D might be TRBD1 (6 bases). The germline V gene encodes CDR1 SGHRS and CDR2 YFSETQ. V was clipped by 1 base and J by 7 bases, with 20 bases between them. CDR3 length: 17 residues. The chain's CDR3 is CASSLNPGAGSREKLFF. The DNA of the CDR3 is TGCGCCAGCAGCTTGAACCCGGGGGCCGGTAGCCGTGAAAAACTGTTTTTT.

In its sample, this clonotype was seen many times. This chain links TRBV12-3 or TRBV12-4 with TRBJ2-6; D remains ambiguous. V shed 4 bases and J shed 0 bases, with 4 bases lying between them. The CDR3 runs to 14 residues. CDR3 sequence reads: CASSYVSGANVLTF. In DNA form, the CDR3 reads TGTGCCAGCAGTTATGTCTCTGGGGCCAACGTCCTGACTTTC.

Concerning this clonotype itself: This may stem from a read error, because a much larger clone lies one nucleotide away. The chain uses TRBV19 and TRBJ2-7, with 12 bases that match TRBD1. The CDR3 totals 16 residues. V lost 7 bases to trimming and J lost 6 bases; unmatched junction nucleotides: 13. CDR1 is LNHDA, CDR2 SQIVND, per germline (reference sequence). The CDR3 sequence: CASNPEPGQGAREQYF. CDR3 DNA sequence: TGTGCCAGTAACCCGGAGCCGGGACAGGGGGCGCGCGAGCAGTACTTC.

This clonotype was counted only a few times. The J gene is TRBJ2-7, the V gene TRBV28; TRBD2 might be the D (7 bases). Trimming pared 5 bases from V and 4 bases from J, leaving 27 bases between. CDR3 length: 18 residues. CDR1 MDHEN and CDR2 SYDVKM come from the germline V gene. CDR3 sequence reads: CASSPIPWGGPDFYEQYF. The CDR3 nucleotides read TGTGCCAGCAGTCCGATCCCATGGGGGGGCCCTGACTTTTACGAGCAGTACTTC.

The gene calls are TRBV18 and TRBJ2-6; TRBD1 agrees at 10 bases. This CDR3 has 17 amino acids. The trim removed 2 bases at V and 2 bases at J, leaving 3 bases unmatched. The germline V gene has CDR1 KGHSH and CDR2 LQKENI. The CDR3 loop is CASSPRDRGAGANVLTF. The DNA for the CDR3 is TGTGCCAGCTCACCAAGGGACAGGGGTGCTGGGGCCAACGTCCTGACTTTC.

This clonotype was seen ten or more times. The chain employs TRBV20-1 and TRBJ2-3; the match to TRBD2 covers 9 bases. The CDR3 extends over 15 amino acids. J was trimmed by 2 bases and V by 6 bases; bases with no gene match: 9. The germline gives CDR1 DFQATT, CDR2 SNEGSKA (reference sequence). The CDR3 protein is CSAILAGAATDTQYF. The CDR3 DNA sequence: TGCAGTGCGATATTAGCGGGGGCTGCCACAGATACGCAGTATTTT.

Details on this clonotype: Just one base apart from a much larger clone, this may be a read error. The V gene is TRBV7-2, the J gene TRBJ2-5; no reliable D call. Germline CDR1 reads SGHTA; CDR2 reads FQGNSA. V lost 5 bases, J lost 11 bases, and 18 bases lay in between. The CDR3 length is 13 residues. The CDR3 sequence: CASSADLGGEQYF. CDR3 nucleotide sequence: TGTGCCAGCAGCGCAGACTTGGGCGGTGAGCAGTACTTC.

On this clonotype: One junction end disagrees with the germline gene, perhaps due to a read error. V gene TRBV2 combines with J gene TRBJ1-5, with 8 positions matching TRBD1. The CDR3 contains 15 residues. Germline V lookup: CDR1 SNHLY, CDR2 FYNNEI. CDR3 protein: CAGSEAAGGNQPRHF. The CDR3 DNA is TGTGCCGGCAGTGAAGCGGCAGGGGGCAATCAGCCCCGGCATTTT.

The chain couples TRBV2 to TRBJ2-5; 13 bases match TRBD2. CDR1 SNHLY and CDR2 FYNNEI come from the germline V gene. The CDR3 length is 15 residues. V lost 4 bases to trimming and J lost 11 bases; unmatched junction nucleotides: 10. The CDR3 loop is CASSVLAGGTGEQYF. The DNA for the CDR3 is TGTGCCAGCAGTGTACTAGCGGGGGGGACCGGTGAGCAGTACTTC.

This clonotype occurred many times. The J gene is TRBJ2-5, the V gene TRBV11-2, with a weak D call TRBD1 (6 bases). Trimming shortened V by 4 bases and J by 1 base, and 10 bases separated the two germline ends. This CDR3 contains 14 residues. Germline CDR1 is SGHAT and CDR2 is FQNNGV. In nucleotides, the CDR3 is TGTGCCAGCAGCTCTCTGACAGGCCAAGAGACCCAGTACTTC. Protein sequence: CASSSLTGQETQYF. Complete variable domain (other parts from reference TRBV11-2 and TRBJ2-5): EAGVAQSPRYKIIEKRQSVAFWCNPISGHATLYWYQQILGQGPKLLIQFQNNGVVDDSQLPKDRFSAERLKGVDSTLKIQPAKLEDSAVYLCASSSLTGQETQYFGPGTRLLVL.

This clonotype was seen many times. V and J are TRBV7-2 and TRBJ2-1; 12 bases align to TRBD2. The CDR3 covers 19 residues. With V trimmed by 1 base and J by 5 bases, 12 bases remained unmatched. The germline gives CDR1 SGHTA, CDR2 FQGNSA. The CDR3: CASSLDPSGGVGWNNEQFF. The DNA for the CDR3 is TGTGCCAGCAGCTTAGATCCTAGCGGGGGGGTCGGGTGGAACAATGAGCAGTTCTTC.

This clonotype was observed at least ten times. This chain joins TRBV27 and TRBJ1-2; possibly TRBD1 for D (6 bases). CDR3 size: 13 residues. Trimming shortened V by 3 bases and J by 8 bases, and 13 bases separated the two germline ends. Germline loops: CDR1 MNHEY, CDR2 SMNVEV (reference sequence). The DNA for the CDR3 is TGTGCCAGCAGTTTGTTCAGGGGAGGCGGCTACACCTTC. It translates to CASSLFRGGGYTF.

This clonotype was seen at least ten times. The chain is built from TRBV20-1 and TRBJ1-2, with a possible D match to TRBD1 (5 bases). Trimming removed 2 bases from V and 4 bases from J, with 11 bases in between. The CDR3 is 13 residues long. In germline, CDR1 is DFQATT, CDR2 SNEGSKA (reference sequence). The CDR3: CSARRQGTYGYTF. The CDR3, as DNA: TGCAGTGCTAGACGCCAGGGTACCTATGGCTACACCTTC.

The chain uses TRBV2 and TRBJ2-3; TRBD2 aligns across 12 bases. This CDR3 has 16 amino acids. After removal of 2 bases from V and 8 bases from J, the junction contained 8 bases not matched to a gene. Germline V gene sequence: CDR1 SNHLY, CDR2 FYNNEI. The CDR3 loop reads CASSERASGGGGTQYF. Written as DNA, the CDR3 is TGTGCCAGCAGTGAAAGGGCTAGCGGGGGGGGTGGTACGCAGTATTTT.

In regard to this clonotype: This may arise from a read error, as a much more abundant clone is one base away. The chain links TRBV20-1 to TRBJ2-1, with D possibly TRBD1 on 5 matching bases. This CDR3 has 13 amino acids. The germline V gene encodes CDR1 DFQATT and CDR2 SNEGSKA (reference sequence). CDR3 nucleotide sequence: TGCAGTGCTCAACAGGAGCCCTACAATGAGCAGGTCTTC. It yields the protein CSAQQEPYNEQVF.

This clonotype was observed at least ten times. In DNA form, the CDR3 reads TGCAGTGCTAGAGTGGACAGGGTCCATGGCTACACCTTC. Protein sequence: CSARVDRVHGYTF. This sequence joins TRBV20-1 and TRBJ1-2, with 8 bases matching TRBD1. The CDR3 is 13 amino acids. V gave up 1 base and J gave up 6 bases; unmatched junction bases: 4. The germline V gene encodes CDR1 DFQATT and CDR2 SNEGSKA (reference sequence).

The genes are TRBV7-9 and TRBJ2-1, with D uncertain. Trimming took off 2 bases at V and 8 bases at J, with 13 bases between the two ends. The length of the CDR3 is 14 residues. The germline V gene encodes CDR1 SEHNR and CDR2 FQNEAQ (reference sequence). Written as DNA, the CDR3 is TGTGCCAGCAGCTTAACTCCCTTAAGGGATGAGCAGTTCTTC. It is translated as CASSLTPLRDEQFF.

The rearrangement links TRBV4-2 to TRBJ1-4, with D perhaps matching TRBD1 (5 bases). This CDR3 spans 17 amino acids. Germline V CDR1 and CDR2: LGHNA, YNFKEQ. Trimming removed 4 bases at V and 5 bases at J, with 20 bases between. CDR3 in amino acids: CASSPSPQGAANEKLFF. The CDR3 DNA follows: TGTGCCAGCAGCCCGAGCCCGCAGGGAGCGGCGAATGAAAAACTGTTTTTT.